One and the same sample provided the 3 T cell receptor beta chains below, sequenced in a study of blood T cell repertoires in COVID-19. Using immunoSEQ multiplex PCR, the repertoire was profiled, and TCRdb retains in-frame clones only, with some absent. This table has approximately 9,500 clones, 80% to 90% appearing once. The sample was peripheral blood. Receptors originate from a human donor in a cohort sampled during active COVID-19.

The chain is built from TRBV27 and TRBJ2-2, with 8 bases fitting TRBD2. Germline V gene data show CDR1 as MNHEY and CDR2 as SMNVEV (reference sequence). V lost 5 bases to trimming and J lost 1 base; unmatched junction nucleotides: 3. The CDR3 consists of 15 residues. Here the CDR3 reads CASSLAGLNTGELFF. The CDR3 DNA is TGTGCCAGCAGTCTAGCGGGCTTGAACACCGGGGAGCTGTTTTTT.

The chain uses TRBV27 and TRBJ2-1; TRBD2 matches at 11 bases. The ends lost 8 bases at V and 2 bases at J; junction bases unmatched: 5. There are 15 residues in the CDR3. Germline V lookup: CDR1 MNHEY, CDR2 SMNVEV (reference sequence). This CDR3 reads CASGRSGGAYNEQFF. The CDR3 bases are TGTGCCAGCGGGCGTAGCGGGGGGGCCTACAATGAGCAGTTCTTC.

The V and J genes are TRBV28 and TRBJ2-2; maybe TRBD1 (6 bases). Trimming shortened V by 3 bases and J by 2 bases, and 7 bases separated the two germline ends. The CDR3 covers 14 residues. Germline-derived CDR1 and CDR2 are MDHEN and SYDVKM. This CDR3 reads CASSLGQNTGELFF. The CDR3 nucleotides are TGTGCCAGCAGTTTGGGACAAAACACCGGGGAGCTGTTTTTT.